This TCR beta chain was retrieved from a study of response to subunit inactivated influenza vaccine. Notes on this clonotype: Antigen specificity is unknown.

The V gene end was trimmed by 2 bases and the J gene end by 9 bases; junction bases not matched to a gene: 9. CDR3 length: 15 amino acids. CDR1 is DFQATT and CDR2 is SNEGSKA in the germline V gene (reference sequence). The study, taken as a whole, reports: The authors proposed limited new T cell recruitment per seasonal influenza vaccination.

Each CDR3 protein gets one entry after TCRdb re-called the RT-PCR reads with MiXCR. The table has roughly 790,000 distinct CDR3 sequences, less than 25% seen once. The specimen comprised PBMCs from blood, sampled more than 4 days after vaccination. The chain employs TRBV20-1 and TRBJ2-5; 13 positions agree with TRBD2. The receptor was derived from a man between 50 and 59 years old who received an inactivated influenza vaccine. DNA for the CDR3: TGCAGTGCTAGAAGACTAGCGGGGGGCCACTTTTCCCAGTACTTC. It is translated as CSARRLAGGHFSQYF.